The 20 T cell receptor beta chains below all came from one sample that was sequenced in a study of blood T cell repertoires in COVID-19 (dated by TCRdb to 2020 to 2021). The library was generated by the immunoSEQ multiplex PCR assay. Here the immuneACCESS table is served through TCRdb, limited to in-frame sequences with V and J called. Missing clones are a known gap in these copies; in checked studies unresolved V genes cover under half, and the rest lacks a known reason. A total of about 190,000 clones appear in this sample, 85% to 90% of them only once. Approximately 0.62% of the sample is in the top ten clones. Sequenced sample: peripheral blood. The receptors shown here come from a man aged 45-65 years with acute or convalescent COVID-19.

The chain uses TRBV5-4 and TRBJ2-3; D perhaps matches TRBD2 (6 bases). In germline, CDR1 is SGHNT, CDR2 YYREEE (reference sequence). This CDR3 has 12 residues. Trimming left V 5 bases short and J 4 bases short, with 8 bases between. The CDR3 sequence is CASSSSADTQYF. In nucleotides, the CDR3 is TGTGCCAGCAGTTCTAGCGCAGATACGCAGTATTTT.

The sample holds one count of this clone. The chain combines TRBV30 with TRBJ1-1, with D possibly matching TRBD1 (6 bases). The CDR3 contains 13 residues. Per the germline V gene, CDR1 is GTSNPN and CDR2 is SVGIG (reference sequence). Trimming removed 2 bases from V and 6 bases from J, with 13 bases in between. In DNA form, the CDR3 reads TGTGCCTGGAGTCCAACAGGGCTCCCTGAAGCTTTCTTT. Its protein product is CAWSPTGLPEAFF.

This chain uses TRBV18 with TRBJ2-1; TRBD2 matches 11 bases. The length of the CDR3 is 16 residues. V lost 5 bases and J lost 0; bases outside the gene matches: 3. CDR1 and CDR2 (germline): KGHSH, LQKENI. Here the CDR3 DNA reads TGTGCCAGCTCAAAAACTAGCGGGAGCTCCTACAATGAGCAGTTCTTC. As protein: CASSKTSGSSYNEQFF.

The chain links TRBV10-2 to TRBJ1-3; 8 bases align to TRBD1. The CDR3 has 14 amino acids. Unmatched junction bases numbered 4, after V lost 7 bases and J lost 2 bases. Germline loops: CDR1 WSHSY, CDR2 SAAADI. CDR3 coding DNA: TGCGCCAGCATCCTGGACAGGGCTGGAAACACCATATATTTT. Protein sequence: CASILDRAGNTIYF.

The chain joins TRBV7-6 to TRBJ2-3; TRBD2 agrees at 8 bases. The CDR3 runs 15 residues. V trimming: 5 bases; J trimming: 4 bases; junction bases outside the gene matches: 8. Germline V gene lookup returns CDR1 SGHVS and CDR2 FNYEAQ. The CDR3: CASSPRGGSADTQYF. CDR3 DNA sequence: TGTGCCAGCAGCCCCCGCGGGGGGTCCGCAGATACGCAGTATTTT.

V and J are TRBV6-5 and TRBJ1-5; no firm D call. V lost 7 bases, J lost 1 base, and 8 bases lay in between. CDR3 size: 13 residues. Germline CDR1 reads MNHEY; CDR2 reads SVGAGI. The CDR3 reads CASNLVSNQPQHF. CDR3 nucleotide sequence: TGTGCCAGCAACTTAGTAAGCAATCAGCCCCAGCATTTT.

The CDR3 reads CASSLGQTNTEAFF. The DNA of the CDR3 is TGTGCCAGCAGCCTGGGACAGACGAACACTGAAGCTTTCTTT. This chain links TRBV7-3 with TRBJ1-1; 7 nucleotides line up with TRBD1. The germline V gene encodes CDR1 SGHTA and CDR2 FQGTGA. The CDR3 extends over 14 amino acids. The ends lost 5 bases at V and 1 base at J; junction bases unmatched: 4.

Here the CDR3 DNA reads TGTGCCAGCAGCTTAGTCCCTGGGCTCTACAATGAGCAGTTCTTC. The encoded protein is CASSLVPGLYNEQFF. The V and J genes are TRBV11-2 and TRBJ2-1, with D uncertain. This CDR3 region has 15 residues. V was shortened by 1 base and J by 3 bases, with 10 bases between the two germline ends. CDR1 and CDR2 from the germline V gene are SGHAT and FQNNGV.

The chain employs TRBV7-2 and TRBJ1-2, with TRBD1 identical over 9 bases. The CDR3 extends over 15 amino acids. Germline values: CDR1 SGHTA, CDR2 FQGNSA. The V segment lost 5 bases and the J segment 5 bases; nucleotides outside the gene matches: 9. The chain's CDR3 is CASSLGQGPQYGYTF. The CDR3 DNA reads TGTGCCAGCAGCCTTGGACAGGGGCCACAATATGGCTACACCTTC.

The CDR3 loop is CASRTGLAETDTQYF. CDR3 bases: TGTGCCAGCAGAACGGGACTAGCGGAAACAGATACGCAGTATTTT. The gene calls are TRBV5-6 and TRBJ2-3, with TRBD2 matching over 11 bases. Trimming at V came to 5 bases and at J to 3 bases, leaving 5 bases not matched to a gene. The CDR3 has 15 residues. Germline CDR1 and CDR2: SGHDT and YYEEEE. The full variable domain, rest sourced from reference TRBV5-6 and TRBJ2-3, is DAGVTQSPTHLIKTRGQQVTLRCSPKSGHDTVSWYQQALGQGPQFIFQYYEEEERQRGNFPDRFSGHQFPNYSSELNVNALLLGDSALYLCASRTGLAETDTQYFGPGTRLTVL.

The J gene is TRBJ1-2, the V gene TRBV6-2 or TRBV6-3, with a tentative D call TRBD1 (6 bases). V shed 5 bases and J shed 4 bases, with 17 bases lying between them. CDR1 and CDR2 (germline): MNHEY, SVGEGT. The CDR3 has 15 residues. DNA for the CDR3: TGTGCCAGCAGTCGTACCCGACAGGCATCCTATGGCTACACCTTC. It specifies CASSRTRQASYGYTF.

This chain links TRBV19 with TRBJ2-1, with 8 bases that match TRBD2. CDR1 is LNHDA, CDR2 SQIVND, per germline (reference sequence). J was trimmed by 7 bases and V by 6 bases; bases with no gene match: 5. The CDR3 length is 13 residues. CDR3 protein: CASSIGRGNEQFF. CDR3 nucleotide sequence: TGTGCCAGTAGCATCGGGAGGGGGAATGAGCAGTTCTTC.

The CDR3 sequence: CASSPGQSYNEQFF. The DNA of the CDR3 is TGTGCCAGCAGCCCGGGACAGTCCTACAATGAGCAGTTCTTC. J is TRBJ2-1 and V is TRBV7-2; TRBD1 matches 7 bases. Unmatched junction bases numbered 2, after V lost 5 bases and J lost 1 base. The CDR3 covers 14 residues. Germline loops: CDR1 SGHTA, CDR2 FQGNSA.

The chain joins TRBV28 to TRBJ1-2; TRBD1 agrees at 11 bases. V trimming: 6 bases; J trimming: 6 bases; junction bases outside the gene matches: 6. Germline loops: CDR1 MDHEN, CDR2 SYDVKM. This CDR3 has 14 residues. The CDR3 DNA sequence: TGTGCCAGCAGGGACAGGGGGCGCAAGAATGGCTACACCTTC. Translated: CASRDRGRKNGYTF.

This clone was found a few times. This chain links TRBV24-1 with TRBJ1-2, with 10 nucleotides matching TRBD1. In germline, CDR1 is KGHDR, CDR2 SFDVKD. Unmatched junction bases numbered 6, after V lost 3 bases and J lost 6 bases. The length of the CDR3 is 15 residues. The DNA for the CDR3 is TGTGCCACCAGTGATCCCTCCGGGACAGGGGATGGCTACACCTTC. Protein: CATSDPSGTGDGYTF.

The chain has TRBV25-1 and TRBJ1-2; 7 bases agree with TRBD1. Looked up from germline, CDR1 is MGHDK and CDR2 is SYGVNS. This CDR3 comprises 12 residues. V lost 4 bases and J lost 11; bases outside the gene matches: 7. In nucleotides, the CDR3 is TGTGCCAGCAGTGCATCCGGGACAGCTTACACCTTC. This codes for CASSASGTAYTF.

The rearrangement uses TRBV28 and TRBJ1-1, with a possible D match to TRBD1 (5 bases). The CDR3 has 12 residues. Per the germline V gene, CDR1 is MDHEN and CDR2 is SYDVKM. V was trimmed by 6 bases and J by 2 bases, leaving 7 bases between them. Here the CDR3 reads CASRGGNTEAFF. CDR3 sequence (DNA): TGTGCCAGCAGGGGGGGTAACACTGAAGCTTTCTTT.

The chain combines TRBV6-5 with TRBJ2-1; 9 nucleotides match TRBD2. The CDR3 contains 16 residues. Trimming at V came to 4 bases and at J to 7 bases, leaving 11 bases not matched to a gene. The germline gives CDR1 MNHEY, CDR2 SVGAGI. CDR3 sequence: CASSFTHGTSMNEQFF. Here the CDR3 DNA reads TGTGCCAGCAGTTTCACTCACGGGACTAGCATGAATGAGCAGTTCTTC.

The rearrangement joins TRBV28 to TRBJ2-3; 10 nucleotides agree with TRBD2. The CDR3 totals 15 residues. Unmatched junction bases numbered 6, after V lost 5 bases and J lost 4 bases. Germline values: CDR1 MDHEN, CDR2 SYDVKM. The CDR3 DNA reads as TGTGCCAGCAGTCCAGCGGGGGGGCTGCCAGATACGCAGTATTTT. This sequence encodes CASSPAGGLPDTQYF.

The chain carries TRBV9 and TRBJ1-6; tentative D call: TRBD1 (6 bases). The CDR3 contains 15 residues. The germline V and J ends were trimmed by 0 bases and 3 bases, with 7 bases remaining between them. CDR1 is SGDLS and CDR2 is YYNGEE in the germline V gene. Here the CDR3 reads CASSVGRGYNSPLHF. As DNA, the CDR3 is TGTGCCAGCAGCGTAGGCAGGGGCTATAATTCACCCCTCCACTTT.